This T cell receptor beta chain was obtained from a study of T-cell memory formation after mild COVID-19 (dated by TCRdb to the early 2020s). For context, the study as a whole: TCR sequence clusters from the two donors were found to be largely donor specific. T-cell clones expanding and contracting after mild COVID-19 in a couple of donors were tracked by longitudinal TCRalpha and TCRbeta repertoire sequencing. The cohort comprised two young, previously healthy adult volunteers, one female and one male. The research as a whole found: The study included only a couple of mild cases, and larger cohorts that include severe cases with pre-infection samples were judged to be necessary. Contracting CD4+ clones were located mainly in the CM and EM memory subsets, whereas CD8+ clones were found to be enriched in EMRA. The second-wave clones that peaked on day 37 were not confirmed to be SARS-CoV-2 specific. Balanced CD4/CD8 phenotypes were observed for clones contracting from day 15 to 85, whereas a bias towards CD4+ was observed for a second wave of clones expanding from day 15 to 37. Some responding clones were detected in pre-infection memory, suggesting pre-existing cross-reactive memory T cells joined the SARS-CoV-2 response.

This clonotype was detected ten times or more. Its antigen is unknown. No much larger clonotype is one base removed from it; base qualities were not supplied. PBMCs were isolated by Ficoll-Paque density gradient centrifugation. Via the germline V gene, CDR1 is MGHDK and CDR2 SYGVNS. The CDR3, cysteine through phenylalanine, is 16 amino acids long. Only CDR3 DNA remains: 48 bases, in frame from the first base. Trimming costs V 1 base and J 0 bases, and their ends lie 13 bases apart. Sequenced on an Illumina NovaSeq 6000. TCRalpha and TCRbeta cDNA libraries were constructed by 5'RACE with constant-segment primers, with sample barcodes and unique molecular identifiers being introduced. RNA was extracted from every sample with Trizol reagent. Library amplification was performed in two PCR steps, and a second sample barcode and Illumina TruSeq adapters were introduced in the second step. Libraries were sequenced on an Illumina NovaSeq with 2 x 150 bp paired-end reads. Per the authors' processing: With migec v1.2.7, reads were demultiplexed and then collapsed into UMI-guided consensus sequences. Using mixcr v2.1.11, UMI consensuses were aligned to TRA and TRB V and J templates and then assembled into clonotypes. Expanded or contracted clonotypes were those called significant by both edgeR and NoisET, with noise models trained on biological replicates. For edgeR calls, the thresholds were a false discovery rate-adjusted p below 0.01 and a log2 fold-change of 1. As an exploratory analysis of dynamics, PCA with hierarchical clustering was applied to max-normalized trajectories of the 1000 most abundant clonotypes. The CD4 or CD8 phenotype of responding clones was assigned using the separately sequenced CD4+ and CD8+ repertoires. TCRdb passed the public sequencing reads through fastp at Q25 and MiXCR, retaining productive beta sequences. Merged by CDR3 protein, the rows form single entries marked with the most common genes and DNA. TCRdb's processing, not the authors' own work, is the source of the V and J calls. Across this sample there are 350,000 to 450,000 distinct CDR3 sequences, with about an eighth seen only once. The top ten clonotypes cover about 22% of the sample.

The rearrangement joined TRBV25-1 to TRBJ2-7, with TRBD2 tentatively as D gene (5 bases match). The TCR was taken from a man aged 18 to 30 who had mild COVID-19 (a few samples of this study predate the infection). The sample titles of this study are shuffled in the database, so cell type and time point are left out; the donor was told from shared clones. The specimen was PBMCs or a T cell subset sorted from them (not recorded which). The nucleotide sequence is TGTGCCAGCAGTGAATCTTATGAGGGAAGCTCCTACGAGCAGTACTTC. Its product reads: CASSESYEGSSYEQYF.